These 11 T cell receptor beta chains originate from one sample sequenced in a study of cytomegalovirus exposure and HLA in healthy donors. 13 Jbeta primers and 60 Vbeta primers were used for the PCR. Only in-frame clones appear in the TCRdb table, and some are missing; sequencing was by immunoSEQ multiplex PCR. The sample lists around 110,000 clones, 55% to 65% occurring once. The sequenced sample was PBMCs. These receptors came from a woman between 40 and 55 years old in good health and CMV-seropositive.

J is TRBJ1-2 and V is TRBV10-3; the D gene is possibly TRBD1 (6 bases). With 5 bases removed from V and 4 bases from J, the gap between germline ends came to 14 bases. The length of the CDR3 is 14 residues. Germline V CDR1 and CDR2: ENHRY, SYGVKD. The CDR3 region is CAISNNDRTYGYTF. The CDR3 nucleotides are TGTGCCATCAGTAATAATGACAGGACCTATGGCTACACCTTC.

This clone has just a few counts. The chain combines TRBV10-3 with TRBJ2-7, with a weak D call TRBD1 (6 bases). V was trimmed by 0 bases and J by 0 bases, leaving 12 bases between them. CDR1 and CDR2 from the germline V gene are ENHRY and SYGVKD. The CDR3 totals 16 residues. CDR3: CAISESHQGSSYEQYF. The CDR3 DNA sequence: TGTGCCATCAGTGAGTCTCACCAGGGGTCCTCCTACGAGCAGTACTTC.

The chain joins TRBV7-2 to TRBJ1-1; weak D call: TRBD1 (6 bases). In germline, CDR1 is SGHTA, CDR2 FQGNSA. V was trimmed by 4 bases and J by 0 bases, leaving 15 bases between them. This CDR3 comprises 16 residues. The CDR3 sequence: CASSYGANRVNTEAFF. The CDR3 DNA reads TGTGCCAGCAGCTACGGGGCCAACAGGGTGAACACTGAAGCTTTCTTT.

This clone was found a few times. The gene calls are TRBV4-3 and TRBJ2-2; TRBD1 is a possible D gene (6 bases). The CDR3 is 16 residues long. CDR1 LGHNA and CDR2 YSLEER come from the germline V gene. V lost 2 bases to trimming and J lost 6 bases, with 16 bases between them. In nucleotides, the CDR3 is TGCGCCAGCAGCCAAAATCCAGGAACAGGGTCCGGGGAGCTGTTTTTT. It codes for CASSQNPGTGSGELFF.

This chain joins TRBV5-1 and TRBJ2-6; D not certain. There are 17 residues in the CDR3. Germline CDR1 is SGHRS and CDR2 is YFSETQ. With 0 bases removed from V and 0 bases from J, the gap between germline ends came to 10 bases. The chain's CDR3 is CASSLAPGRSGANVLTF. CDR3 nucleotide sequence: TGCGCCAGCAGCTTGGCCCCAGGCCGCTCTGGGGCCAACGTCCTGACTTTC.

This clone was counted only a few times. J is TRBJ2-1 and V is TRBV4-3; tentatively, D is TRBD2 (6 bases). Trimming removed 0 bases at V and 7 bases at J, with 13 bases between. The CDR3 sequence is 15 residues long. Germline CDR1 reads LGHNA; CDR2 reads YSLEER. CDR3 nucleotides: TGCGCCAGCAGCCAAGAGGAGGGTATCGGAAATGAGCAGTTCTTC. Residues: CASSQEEGIGNEQFF.

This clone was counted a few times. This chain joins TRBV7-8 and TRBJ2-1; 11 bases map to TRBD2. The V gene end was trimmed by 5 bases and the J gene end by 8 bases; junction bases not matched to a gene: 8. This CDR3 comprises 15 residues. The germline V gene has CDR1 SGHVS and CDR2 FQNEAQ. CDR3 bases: TGTGCCAGCAGCCTTACTAGCGGGAGAATGCATGAGCAGTTCTTC. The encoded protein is CASSLTSGRMHEQFF.

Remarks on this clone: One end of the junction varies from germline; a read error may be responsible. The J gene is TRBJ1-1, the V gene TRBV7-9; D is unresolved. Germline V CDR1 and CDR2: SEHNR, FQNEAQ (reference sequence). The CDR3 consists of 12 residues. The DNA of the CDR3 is TGTTCCAGCCAGCGGCCGCCCACTGAAGCTTTCTTT. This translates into CSSQRPPTEAFF.

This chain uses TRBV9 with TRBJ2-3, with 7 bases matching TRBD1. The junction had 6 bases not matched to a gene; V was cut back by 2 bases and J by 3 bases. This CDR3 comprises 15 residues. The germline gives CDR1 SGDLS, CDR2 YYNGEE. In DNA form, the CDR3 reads TGTGCCAGCAGCGTTCAAGGGGACAGAACAGATACGCAGTATTTT. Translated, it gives CASSVQGDRTDTQYF.

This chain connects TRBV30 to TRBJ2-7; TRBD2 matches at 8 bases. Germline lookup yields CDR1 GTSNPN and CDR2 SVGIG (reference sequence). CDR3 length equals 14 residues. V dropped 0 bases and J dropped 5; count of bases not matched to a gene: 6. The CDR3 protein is CAWSVGVGGDEQYF. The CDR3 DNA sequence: TGTGCCTGGAGTGTAGGTGTCGGGGGGGACGAGCAGTACTTC.

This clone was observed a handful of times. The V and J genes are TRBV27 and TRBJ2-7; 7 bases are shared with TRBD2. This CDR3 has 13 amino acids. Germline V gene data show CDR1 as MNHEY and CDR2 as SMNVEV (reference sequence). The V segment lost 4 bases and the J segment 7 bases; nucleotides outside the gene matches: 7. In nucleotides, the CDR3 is TGTGCCAGCAGTTGGGGGGGAGCCGGAGAGCAGTACTTC. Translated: CASSWGGAGEQYF.